This entry features one T cell receptor (delta chain) sequence. Only a few counts were recorded for this clone. Which antigen it targets is not known. No base qualities exist here, and no much larger clone lies one base off it. The data were obtained in a study of Vδ1+ human thymocytes (dated by TCRdb to the late 2010s). Context from the whole study: The study characterised mRNA-level TRG and TRD CDR3 repertoires of highly purified Vdelta1+ thymocytes from young children as a data resource. The multiplex-based CDR3 amplicon strategy had previously been validated against 5'RACE-based CDR3 amplicon generation methods.

Thymic samples were depleted of alphabeta T cells, then CD3+ TCRVdelta1+ TCRVdelta2- thymocytes were FACS-sorted. Sorted Vdelta1+ thymocyte purity ranged from about 97% to 99.6%. Thymic specimens were obtained from 8 paediatric patients, aged from roughly 5 days to 15 months, who were undergoing corrective cardiac surgery. Thymic tissue was dispersed, and mononuclear cells were isolated on a Histopaque-1077 density gradient. Staining used anti-TCRVdelta1 clone TS8.2, anti-TCRVdelta2 clone B6, anti-CD3 clone HIT3a and anti-TCRalphabeta clone IP26 antibodies. Overall results and qualifications from the work: Donors shared many TRG clonotypes (up to about 6.9x10^3), but TRD repertoires were essentially private, with at most 120 shared. Even though sort purity was high, about 20% of thymic TRD sequences were Vdelta2 (and few were Vdelta3), which was not the case for the peripheral blood Vdelta1+ controls. Donors did not cluster by age or sex, so the analyses were not stratified by age or sex. The authors advised highly purified populations and single-cell validation, since unexpected Vdelta2 sequences could cause misinterpretation of bulk repertoire data. Unlike the oligoclonal repertoires in peripheral blood, the thymic TRG and TRD repertoires appeared highly polyclonal, with Gaussian CDR3 length distributions.

Clipping removes 6 bases from V and 3 bases from J, with 15 as the unmatched junction base count. The CDR3 runs 17 residues from the cysteine to the phenylalanine. Just the 51-base CDR3 DNA is kept, in frame starting at base 1. CDR1 and CDR2, looked up from the germline V gene, are TSWWSYY and QGS. RNA extraction was performed with the RNeasy mini kit, and reverse transcription was done with Superscript III. CDR3 amplicons were produced by multiplex PCR using pooled V-gene forward primers and a constant-region reverse primer with Illumina adaptor overhangs. After gel purification, amplicons were indexed with Nextera index primers over about 8 extra PCR cycles and were then purified with AMPure XP beads. Sequencing of the libraries was done on an Illumina MiSeq using paired-end 250 bp reads, dual indexing and a roughly 18% PhiX spike-in. For the original study's pipeline: FastQC was used to quality check the reads, while ea-utils fastq-join merged the TRG read pairs. IMGT/HighV-QUEST was used to annotate the sequences, only productive sequences with an unambiguous V-gene assignment were kept, and clonotypes were defined as sequences sharing an identical CDR3 sequence. For downstream analysis, VDJtools 1.1.1, tcR 2.2.3, Treemap and vegan Shannon diversity in R 3.4.4 were used. TCRdb called clones from the public reads with CATT, and repeated DNA sequences were later combined into one row. These V and J calls originate from TCRdb's pipeline instead of the authors' own analysis. The sample has over 45,000 delta-chain clones on record, over 12% of them singletons. The ten largest clonotypes hold about 0.4% of the sample.

The sequencing sample was made of Vdelta1+ gamma-delta thymocytes from the thymus. The cell subset or site label of this sample denotes: FACS-sorted CD3+ TCRalphabeta- TCRVdelta1+ TCRVdelta2- thymocytes. The sequence was obtained from a girl younger than two who had congenital heart surgery. The V gene is TRDV1 and the J gene is TRDJ1; 8 bases in the middle match TRDD3. This receptor carries the CDR3 CALGVLGAPSGADKLIF. The nucleotide sequence reads TGTGCTCTTGGTGTACTGGGGGCCCCCTCGGGCGCCGATAAACTCATCTTT.